The TCR beta chain under discussion was sequenced for a study of T cell changes during pregnancy in multiple sclerosis. This clone was counted once. Repertoires were generated with immunoSEQ multiplex PCR, while TCRdb's copy carries only in-frame clones and drops some. The sample consists of about 24,000 clones, roughly 88% of them appearing once. CDR3 length: 14 amino acids. V was cut by 4 bases and J by 6 bases, with 13 bases left in between. CDR1 SGHTA and CDR2 FQGNSA come from the germline V gene. The rearrangement joins TRBV7-2 to TRBJ2-1, with unresolved D. Specimen: CD8+ T cells from peripheral blood mononuclear cells, collected in the first trimester of pregnancy. This clonotype was obtained from a female donor in good health, enrolled as a control in a pregnancy study. This chain's CDR3 is CASSSPIHSNEQFF. In nucleotides, the CDR3 is TGTGCCAGCAGCTCCCCGATTCACAGCAATGAGCAGTTCTTC.